This T cell receptor (beta chain) emerged from a study of blood T cell repertoires in COVID-19. About the research overall: From the United States, Italy and Spain came samples of acute and convalescent COVID-19. The analysed material was cDNA or gDNA that came from T cells, B-cell-depleted T cells, or PBMCs.

In the study's own analysis: Amplification of reference gene primers was used by the study to estimate nucleated cell counts. This table comes from immunoSEQ multiplex PCR, and its TCRdb copy is limited to in-frame clones, with some not included. Clone size and V and J calls were adopted from that table, with D and trimming inferred from the DNA. Of about 120,000 clones listed, 80% to 90% are singletons. The V segment lost 9 bases and the J segment 0 bases; nucleotides outside the gene matches: 7. Germline V gene lookup returns CDR1 MGHDK and CDR2 SYGVNS. This CDR3 is 15 amino acids long. The chain couples TRBV25-1 to TRBJ1-4; 7 nucleotides align to TRBD1. This TCR derives from a man aged 80 or over with active or convalescent COVID-19. Specimen: peripheral blood. The CDR3 coding sequence is TGTGCCAGTTCTTTAACAGGGGCAACTAATGAAAAACTGTTTTTT. This encodes CASSLTGATNEKLFF.